The rows below give T cell receptor beta chains drawn from one sample of a study of blood T cell repertoires in COVID-19. The method was immunoSEQ multiplex PCR; TCRdb's version includes in-frame clones alone and lacks a portion of them. Of 200,000 to 250,000 clones listed, around 87% are singletons. The sequencing sample was made of PBMCs or T cells enriched from blood (not recorded which). The receptors here all came from a man under 40 who had been exposed to COVID-19. Each CDR3 is given with its conserved first and last residue. Not all rows give a size; the values are once, few, many and, for expanded clones, a class.

NA | TRBV12-3/TRBV12-4 | CASSGGRLYGYTF
once | TRBV4-1 | CASSQYPSRGTEAFF
NA | TRBV10-3 | CCGERSDTQYF
NA | TRBV29-1 | CSVTDRGAGDTQYF
NA | TRBV6-5 | CASSRQGRGNYGYTF
NA | TRBV2 | CASHRGNTIYF
once | TRBV10-3 | CAISGRGEETQYF
once | TRBV2 | CASSDRVYYEQYF
NA | TRBV18 | CASSPLSAGRVGGSYGYTF
once | TRBV11-2 | CASSLGGGEQFF
NA | TRBV7-2 | CASSLGTSGSYEQYF
once | TRBV6-5 | CASSYFRQGWNYGYTF
NA | TRBV11-2 | CASRTRGSDTQYF
NA | TRBV6-5 | CASSYPTGPYEQYF
few | TRBV7-9 | CASSNGQEEEETQYF
NA | TRBV4-1 | CASSQGLRGMGNEQYF
NA | TRBV11-2 | CASSLGGPRSGNTIYF
NA | TRBV15 | CATSRDREGAEAFF
once | TRBV27 | CASAVEGPNQPQHF
once | TRBV29-1 | CSVTSSGANVLTF
NA | TRBV24-1 | CATSDHLRGGDTQYF
NA | TRBV4-2 | CASSLAGGFGKRAGEQFF
NA | TRBV11-1 | CASSLGPRDNEKLFF
NA | TRBV5-6 | CASSLPSGGTEAFF
NA | TRBV5-4 | CASSLMGTVPFKLFF
NA | TRBV9 | CASSVAASGGAYEQFF
NA | TRBV6-5 | CASSPVSYNEQFF
NA | TRBV27 | CASSKTSGAPQETQYF
once | TRBV30 | CATATTTGLGYTF
NA | TRBV30 | CAWGHSRYTF
NA | TRBV2 | CASSAVRGRNTIYF
NA | TRBV18 | CASSSRTGWGDTQYF
NA | TRBV3-1/TRBV3-2 | CASSQDPTRQETQYF
NA | TRBV6-4 | CASSDGDSGFGAFF
NA | TRBV7-2 | CARSGPQGTDTQYF
NA | TRBV7-6 | CASSLVIPLQGNTIYF
NA | TRBV2 | CATRQASSGNTIYF
once | TRBV6-6 | CASRTPQRGGLEQFF
NA | TRBV2 | CASLGGGLLYGYTF
NA | TRBV4-2 | CASSPQRGEGNEQFF
NA | TRBV4-2 | CASSQVLRGGSYEQYF
once | TRBV19 | CASSMAGQETQYF
NA | TRBV3-1/TRBV3-2 | CASSRQGFYGYTF
NA | TRBV6-1 | CASSEAREAPSTDTQYF
NA | TRBV5-6 | CASSKRRTSGGDNEQFF